Many counts were recorded for the clone carrying this T cell receptor beta chain. TCRdb reanalysed the RT-PCR reads using MiXCR and keeps one entry per CDR3 protein. The table shows 650,000 to 800,000 distinct CDR3 sequences, with 13% to 15% occurring only once. The trim removed 5 bases at V and 4 bases at J, leaving 4 bases unmatched. This CDR3 has 13 amino acids. Germline CDR1 reads MNHNY; CDR2 reads SVGAGI (reference sequence). Input material: memory CD4+ T cells from blood. This rearrangement joins TRBV6-6 to TRBJ1-1; TRBD1 aligns across 7 bases. The TCR originated in a female donor in good health, serving as a healthy control. CDR3 bases: TGTGCCAGCAGTCCGGGGGACAGCACTGAAGCTTTCTTT. It yields the protein CASSPGDSTEAFF.